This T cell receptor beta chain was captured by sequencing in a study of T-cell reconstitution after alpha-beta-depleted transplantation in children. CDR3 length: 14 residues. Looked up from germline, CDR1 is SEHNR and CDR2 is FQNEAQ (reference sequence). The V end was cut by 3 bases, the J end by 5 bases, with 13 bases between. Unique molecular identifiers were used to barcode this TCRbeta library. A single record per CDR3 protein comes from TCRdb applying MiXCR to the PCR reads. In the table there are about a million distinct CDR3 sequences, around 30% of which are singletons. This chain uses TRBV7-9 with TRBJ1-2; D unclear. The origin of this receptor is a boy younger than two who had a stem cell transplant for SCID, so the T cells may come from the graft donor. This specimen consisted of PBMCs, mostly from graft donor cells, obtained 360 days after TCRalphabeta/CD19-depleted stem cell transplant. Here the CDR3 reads CASSFRTYDYGYTF. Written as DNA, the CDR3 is TGTGCCAGCAGCTTCAGGACGTACGATTATGGCTACACCTTC.